A selection of T cell receptor beta chains follows, all from one sample in a study of cytomegalovirus exposure and HLA in healthy donors. Sequencing used immunoSEQ multiplex PCR; TCRdb keeps in-frame clones, though not all of them. The table shows 150,000 to 200,000 clones, with 55% to 75% occurring only once. Specimen: PBMCs. The receptors originated from a human donor in good health. CDR3s include the opening cysteine and the closing phenylalanine or tryptophan. The order of the fields is J gene, D gene, V gene, clone size, CDR3 DNA, CDR3 protein. A D gene is named only where the DNA matches it firmly. For some rows the clone size is stated as once, few or many, or as a class when expanded; others skip it.

>TRBJ1-2|NA|TRBV2|NA
TGTGCCAGCAGTGAGGCGGGGCGTAACTATGGCTACACCTTC
CASSEAGRNYGYTF
>TRBJ1-1|NA|TRBV6-5|NA
TGTGCCAGCAGTCGGGGATTCAACACTGAAGCTTTCTTT
CASSRGFNTEAFF
>TRBJ2-7|NA|TRBV12-2|NA
TGTGCAAGTCGCTTAGGCCCTGTTGGGAGCTCCTACGAGCAGTACTTC
CASRLGPVGSSYEQYF
>TRBJ2-3|NA|TRBV6-4|NA
TGTGCCAGCAGTGACTCGGGGGGGCCAGATACGCAGTATTTT
CASSDSGGPDTQYF
>TRBJ1-5|TRBD1|TRBV9|NA
TGTGCCAGCAGCCTCGGGACAGGCGGTAATCAGCCCCAGCATTTT
CASSLGTGGNQPQHF
>TRBJ1-1|NA|TRBV19|NA
TGTGCCAGTAGTATCCCCCCGACTGAAGCTTTCTTT
CASSIPPTEAFF
>TRBJ1-4|TRBD1|TRBV29-1|NA
TGCAGCGGGGGTGGACAGGGTGAAAAACTGTTTTTT
CSGGGQGEKLFF
>TRBJ1-2|NA|TRBV29-1|NA
TGCAGCGTTGGCCGACAGGTAGATAGAGGGGGCTACACCTTC
CSVGRQVDRGGYTF
>TRBJ1-6|NA|TRBV7-9|many
TGTGCCAGCAGCTTCACTTCGGGACAATCCCTCCACTTT
CASSFTSGQSLHF
>TRBJ2-2|TRBD2|TRBV7-2|NA
TGTGCCACGAGGACTAGCGGGGGGGCCGTGGAGCTGTTTTTT
CATRTSGGAVELFF
>TRBJ2-7|TRBD1|TRBV29-1|NA
TGCAGCGTTGGGGGACAGGGCGGGTACGAGCAGTACTTC
CSVGGQGGYEQYF
>TRBJ2-1|TRBD1|TRBV7-8|NA
TGTGCCAGCAGCCCACAGGGGGCGAATTACAATGAGCAGTTCTTC
CASSPQGANYNEQFF
>TRBJ1-5|TRBD1|TRBV6-5|NA
TGTGCCAGCAGTTCCTCGGGACAGGGCTATCAGCCCCAGCATTTT
CASSSSGQGYQPQHF